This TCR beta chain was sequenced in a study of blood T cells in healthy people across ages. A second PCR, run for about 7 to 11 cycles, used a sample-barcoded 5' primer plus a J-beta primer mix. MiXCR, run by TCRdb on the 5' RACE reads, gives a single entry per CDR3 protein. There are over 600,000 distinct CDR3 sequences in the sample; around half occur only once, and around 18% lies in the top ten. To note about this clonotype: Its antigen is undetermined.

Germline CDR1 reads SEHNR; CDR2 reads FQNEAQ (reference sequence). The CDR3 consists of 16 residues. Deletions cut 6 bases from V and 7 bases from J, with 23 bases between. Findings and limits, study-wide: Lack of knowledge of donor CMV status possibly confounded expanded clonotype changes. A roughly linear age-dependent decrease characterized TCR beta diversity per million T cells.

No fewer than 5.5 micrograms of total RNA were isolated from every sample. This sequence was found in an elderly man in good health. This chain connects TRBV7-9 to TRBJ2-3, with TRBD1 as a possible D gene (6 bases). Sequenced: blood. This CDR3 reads CASSPHPRTARNTQYF. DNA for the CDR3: TGTGCCAGCAGTCCTCACCCCCGGACAGCCCGAAATACGCAGTATTTT.